The next 9 T cell receptor beta chains were all read from a single sample in a study of T cell responses to AZD1222 COVID-19 vaccine. Clones were read by immunoSEQ multiplex PCR, and TCRdb kept only the in-frame ones, dropping some. Seen here are just over 15,000 clones, about nine tenths observed once, and the top ten hold around 3%. Material: peripheral blood, obtained 28 days after the second AZD1222 dose. The source is an adult who received the AZD1222 COVID-19 vaccine.

The chain is built from TRBV5-1 and TRBJ2-1; weak D call: TRBD2 (6 bases). The V and J ends lost 4 bases and 6 bases respectively, with 11 bases between them. The germline V gene has CDR1 SGHRS and CDR2 YFSETQ. This CDR3 is 13 amino acids long. DNA for the CDR3: TGCGCCAGCAGCATCCTAGCGAGCAATGAGCAGTTCTTC. Protein: CASSILASNEQFF. The full variable domain, in which reference TRBV5-1 and TRBJ2-1 provide the parts outside the CDR3, is KAGVTQTPRYLIKTRGQQVTLSCSPISGHRSVSWYQQTPGQGLQFLFEYFSETQRNKGNFPGRFSGRQFSNSRSEMNVSTLELGDSALYLCASSILASNEQFFGPGTRLTVL.

V and J are TRBV9 and TRBJ1-3, with 8 bases lining up with TRBD1. V was clipped by 2 bases and J by 0 bases; unmatched bases: 16. Germline values: CDR1 SGDLS, CDR2 YYNGEE. CDR3 length equals 20 residues. CDR3 in amino acids: CASSVASGGTGTFSGNTIYF. The CDR3 coding sequence is TGTGCCAGCAGCGTCGCCTCGGGTGGGACAGGCACTTTCTCTGGAAACACCATATATTTT.

The rearrangement uses TRBV5-6 and TRBJ1-2, with D maybe TRBD1 (5 bases). Trimming took off 3 bases at V and 4 bases at J, with 16 bases between the two ends. This CDR3 contains 15 residues. The germline gives CDR1 SGHDT, CDR2 YYEEEE. The CDR3, as DNA: TGTGCCAGCAGCTCGAATCCGACAGCTTTCTATGGCTACACCTTC. It encodes CASSSNPTAFYGYTF.

Only one count was recorded for this clone. The chain joins TRBV20-1 to TRBJ1-4; unclear D gene. V dropped 5 bases and J dropped 11 bases, with 12 bases sitting between them. Germline lookup yields CDR1 DFQATT and CDR2 SNEGSKA (reference sequence). The CDR3 spans 11 residues. This CDR3 is CSALGEGKLFF. The DNA of the CDR3 is TGCAGTGCTCTTGGGGAGGGCAAACTGTTTTTT.

DNA of the CDR3: TGTGCCAGCAGTCTACCGGGACAAACCAATCAGCCCCAGCATTTT. Residues: CASSLPGQTNQPQHF. The chain has TRBV28 and TRBJ1-5; D might be TRBD1 (6 bases). Looked up from germline, CDR1 is MDHEN and CDR2 is SYDVKM. The V end lost 5 bases, the J end lost 3 bases, and 14 bases lay between the germline ends. The CDR3 consists of 15 residues.

The rearrangement uses TRBV7-8 and TRBJ2-7; D is perhaps TRBD1 or TRBD2 (5 bases each). V was trimmed by 2 bases and J by 3 bases, leaving 17 bases between them. Germline CDR1 reads SGHVS; CDR2 reads FQNEAQ. This CDR3 comprises 16 residues. The CDR3 bases are TGTGCCAGCAGCTTAAGTCCAGATCGGGACGACTACGAGCAGTACTTC. Protein: CASSLSPDRDDYEQYF.

The J gene is TRBJ2-5, the V gene TRBV3-1 (or the pseudogene TRBV3-2), with 11 positions matching TRBD2. The CDR3 is made up of 14 amino acids. Germline V CDR1 and CDR2: LGHDT, YNNKEL (reference sequence). V was pared by 7 bases and J by 1 base, with 2 bases of the junction left unmatched. CDR3 nucleotides: TGTGCCAGCAAAGGGACTAGCGGCCAAGAGACCCAGTACTTC. Protein: CASKGTSGQETQYF.

V is TRBV7-8 and J is TRBJ2-5; D may be TRBD2 (6 bases). Germline V gene data show CDR1 as SGHVS and CDR2 as FQNEAQ. The V end lost 5 bases, the J end lost 3 bases, and 13 bases lay between the germline ends. The CDR3 extends over 14 amino acids. CDR3 DNA sequence: TGTGCCAGCAGCCCCGGGACTGTTAAAGAGACCCAGTACTTC. Encoded protein: CASSPGTVKETQYF.

The V call is TRBV12-3 or TRBV12-4, the J call TRBJ2-7; D is possibly TRBD2 (5 bases). V lost 8 bases to trimming and J lost 2 bases, with 13 bases between them. CDR3 size: 13 residues. CDR3 in DNA: TGTGCCAGCGCAAGGACTTCTACCTACGAGCAGTACTTC. Encoded protein: CASARTSTYEQYF.